The 17 T cell receptor beta chains listed next were all sequenced from one sample in a study of blood T cell repertoires in COVID-19. Measured with immunoSEQ multiplex PCR; TCRdb has only the in-frame clones, and not every one. The data hold around 170,000 clones, with 80% to 90% observed a single time. Input material: peripheral blood. The receptors were sampled from a man aged 18 to 29 who had recovered from COVID-19.

The V gene is TRBV11-2, the J gene TRBJ2-1; the D gene is possibly TRBD1 (5 bases). The CDR3 spans 14 residues. V gave up 7 bases and J gave up 1 base, with 11 bases separating them. Germline V lookup: CDR1 SGHAT, CDR2 FQNNGV. The CDR3 coding sequence is TGTGCCAGCACCAAGGGGCTGTCCTACAATGAGCAGTTCTTC. This gives the protein CASTKGLSYNEQFF.

For the CDR3, the DNA is TGTGCCAGCAGCCGGGACAGGGCCATGAACACTGAAGCTTTCTTT. This translates into CASSRDRAMNTEAFF. The chain couples TRBV6-2 or TRBV6-3 to TRBJ1-1; 9 bases map to TRBD1. CDR3 length: 15 residues. Germline CDR1 reads MNHEY; CDR2 reads SVGEGT. V trimming: 6 bases; J trimming: 0 bases; junction bases outside the gene matches: 5.

The rearrangement joins TRBV28 to TRBJ1-3; D possibly corresponds to TRBD1 (6 bases). There are 14 residues in the CDR3. Germline CDR1 is MDHEN and CDR2 is SYDVKM. V lost 8 bases and J lost 2, with 13 bases in between. CDR3 protein: CASVQGFPGNTIYF. For the CDR3, the DNA is TGTGCCAGCGTCCAGGGGTTTCCTGGAAACACCATATATTTT.

This chain joins TRBV20-1 and TRBJ2-7, with D maybe TRBD2 (6 bases). Germline V gene lookup returns CDR1 DFQATT and CDR2 SNEGSKA (reference sequence). The V gene lost 4 bases and the J gene lost 9 bases, with 13 bases spanning the gap. The CDR3 loop spans 11 amino acids. The DNA of the CDR3 is TGCAGTGCTACGGAGGGTCTTGGGCAGTACTTC. Translation: CSATEGLGQYF.

This clone was detected only once. This CDR3 reads CAWSSPGFGGSSYEQYF. The CDR3 coding sequence is TGTGCCTGGAGTTCCCCTGGTTTTGGAGGGAGCTCCTACGAGCAGTACTTC. V is TRBV30 and J is TRBJ2-7; TRBD2 might be the D (6 bases). This CDR3 is built from 17 residues. Trimming removed 2 bases from V and 0 bases from J, with 20 bases in between. Germline CDR1 reads GTSNPN; CDR2 reads SVGIG (reference sequence).

The chain is built from TRBV30 and TRBJ1-4, with TRBD1 as a possible D gene (6 bases). There are 15 residues in the CDR3. Between the trimmed V and J ends, which lost 4 bases and 6 bases, there was a span of 18 bases. Looked up from germline, CDR1 is GTSNPN and CDR2 is SVGIG (reference sequence). The CDR3 spells CAWTEEGQPHEKLFF. CDR3 nucleotides: TGTGCCTGGACGGAGGAAGGACAGCCTCATGAAAAACTGTTTTTT.

This clone has only one observation. The gene calls are TRBV5-1 and TRBJ1-1, with D possibly being TRBD1 (5 bases). The CDR3 runs 13 residues. The V and J ends lost 5 bases and 2 bases respectively, with 10 bases between them. In germline, CDR1 is SGHRS, CDR2 YFSETQ. CDR3 in DNA: TGCGCCAGCAGGGTACAGGAAAACACTGAAGCTTTCTTT. Protein product: CASRVQENTEAFF.

The chain links TRBV13 to TRBJ1-4; D is unresolved. This CDR3 region has 13 residues. Germline V gives CDR1 PRHDT, CDR2 FYEKMQ (reference sequence). With 7 bases removed from V and 3 bases from J, the gap between germline ends came to 9 bases. The CDR3 nucleotides are TGTGCCAGCACGAGCAAATCTAATGAAAAACTGTTTTTT. This sequence encodes CASTSKSNEKLFF.

The rearrangement uses TRBV7-9 and TRBJ2-5, with 9 bases that match TRBD1. Germline assignment: CDR1 SEHNR and CDR2 FQNEAQ (reference sequence). The V gene end was trimmed by 3 bases and the J gene end by 3 bases; junction bases not matched to a gene: 11. This CDR3 contains 17 residues. The chain's CDR3 is CASSFPDRGWGKETQYF. The CDR3 DNA sequence: TGTGCCAGCAGCTTCCCGGACAGGGGCTGGGGAAAAGAGACCCAGTACTTC.

The V gene is TRBV10-3, the J gene TRBJ2-7; possible D gene TRBD1, 6 bases. CDR1 and CDR2 (germline): ENHRY, SYGVKD. The CDR3 is 13 amino acids. V was shortened by 5 bases and J by 3 bases, with 11 bases between the two germline ends. CDR3 sequence reads: CAISWDMNYEQYF. DNA of the CDR3: TGTGCCATCAGTTGGGACATGAACTACGAGCAGTACTTC.

The chain carries TRBV4-1 and TRBJ2-1; D gene unclear. Germline V gene lookup returns CDR1 MGHRA and CDR2 YSYEKL. Between the trimmed V and J ends, which lost 0 bases and 2 bases, there was a span of 11 bases. The CDR3 is made up of 16 amino acids. For the CDR3, the DNA is TGCGCCAGCAGCCAAGATGCAAGCGCAACCTACAATGAGCAGTTCTTC. Residues: CASSQDASATYNEQFF.

The chain links TRBV19 to TRBJ1-4; D ambiguous. V was pared by 6 bases and J by 2 bases, with 10 bases between. The CDR3 contains 14 residues. CDR1 is LNHDA, CDR2 SQIVND, per germline (reference sequence). CDR3 region: CASRAGRTNEKLFF. CDR3 coding DNA: TGTGCCAGTAGGGCAGGAAGGACTAATGAAAAACTGTTTTTT.

This chain connects TRBV2 to TRBJ2-7; 7 bases are shared with TRBD1. Looked up from germline, CDR1 is SNHLY and CDR2 is FYNNEI. This CDR3 has 15 residues. With V trimmed by 5 bases and J by 0 bases, 7 bases remained unmatched. The CDR3 region is CASSSTGTASYEQYF. The CDR3 DNA is TGTGCCAGCAGTTCAACCGGGACAGCCTCCTACGAGCAGTACTTC.

This chain connects TRBV4-3 to TRBJ2-7; TRBD2 matches 9 bases. Germline V lookup: CDR1 LGHNA, CDR2 YSLEER. The CDR3 extends over 15 amino acids. V trimming: 2 bases; J trimming: 4 bases; junction bases outside the gene matches: 6. The CDR3 region has the DNA TGCGCCAGCAGCCAATTTAGCGGGAGTGGGTACGAGCAGTACTTC. It encodes CASSQFSGSGYEQYF.

The CDR3 reads CASSLAGTGAGYTF. The CDR3 bases are TGCGCCAGCAGCTTGGCCGGGACAGGGGCTGGCTACACCTTC. The chain joins TRBV5-1 to TRBJ1-2, with 10 bases fitting TRBD1. V lost 0 bases to trimming and J lost 7 bases; unmatched junction nucleotides: 3. The CDR3 is 14 amino acids. Germline V gives CDR1 SGHRS, CDR2 YFSETQ.

V gene TRBV27 combines with J gene TRBJ2-7; 9 bases map to TRBD1. V lost 3 bases to trimming and J lost 2 bases; unmatched junction nucleotides: 8. Germline V gene data show CDR1 as MNHEY and CDR2 as SMNVEV (reference sequence). CDR3 length equals 16 residues. The CDR3 sequence is CASSFLTGGGTYEQYF. The CDR3 DNA is TGTGCCAGCAGTTTCTTGACAGGGGGAGGGACCTACGAGCAGTACTTC.

CDR3 bases: TGTGCTGCCGGGCGGGGAAGGACCGGGGAGCTGTTTTTT. Translation: CAAGRGRTGELFF. The V call is TRBV9, the J call TRBJ2-2; possible D gene TRBD2, 6 bases. The germline gives CDR1 SGDLS, CDR2 YYNGEE. The CDR3 runs 13 residues.